The sequence of this T cell receptor beta chain was determined in a study of blood T cell repertoires in COVID-19. The overall study: The cDNA or gDNA used as material had been derived from T cells, B-cell-depleted T cells, or PBMCs.

Germline V lookup: CDR1 SSHAT, CDR2 FNYEAQ (reference sequence). V dropped 0 bases and J dropped 4 bases, with 8 bases sitting between them. This CDR3 spans 14 amino acids. The assay was immunoSEQ multiplex PCR, and TCRdb's table has in-frame clones only and misses some. The table includes about 83,000 clones, 86% detected once. The gene calls are TRBV7-7 and TRBJ2-3; D ambiguous. The receptor's source is a man aged 50-60 years with active COVID-19. Material: peripheral blood. The CDR3 protein is CASSLAGGADTQYF. The CDR3 DNA follows: TGTGCCAGCAGCTTAGCCGGCGGAGCAGATACGCAGTATTTT.